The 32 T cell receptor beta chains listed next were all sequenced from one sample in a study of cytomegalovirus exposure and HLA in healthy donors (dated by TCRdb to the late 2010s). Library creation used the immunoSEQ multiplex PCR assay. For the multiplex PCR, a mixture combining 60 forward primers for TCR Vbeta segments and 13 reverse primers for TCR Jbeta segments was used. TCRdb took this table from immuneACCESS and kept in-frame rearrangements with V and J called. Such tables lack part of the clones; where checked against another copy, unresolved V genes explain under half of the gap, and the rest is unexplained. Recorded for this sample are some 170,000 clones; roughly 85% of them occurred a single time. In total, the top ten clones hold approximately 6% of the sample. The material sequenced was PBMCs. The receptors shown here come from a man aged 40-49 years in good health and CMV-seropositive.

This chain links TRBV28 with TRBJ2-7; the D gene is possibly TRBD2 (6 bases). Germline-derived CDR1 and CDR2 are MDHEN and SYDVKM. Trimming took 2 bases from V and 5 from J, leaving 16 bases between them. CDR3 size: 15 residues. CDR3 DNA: TGTGCCAGCAGTTTAATCGCGGGGAGAGCTGACGAGCAGTACTTC. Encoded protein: CASSLIAGRADEQYF.

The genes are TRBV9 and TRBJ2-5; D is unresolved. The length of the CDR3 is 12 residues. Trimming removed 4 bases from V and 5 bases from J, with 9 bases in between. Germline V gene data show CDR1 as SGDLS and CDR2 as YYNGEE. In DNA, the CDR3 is TGTGCCAGCAGCCGGTCGTCTGAGACCCAGTACTTC. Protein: CASSRSSETQYF.

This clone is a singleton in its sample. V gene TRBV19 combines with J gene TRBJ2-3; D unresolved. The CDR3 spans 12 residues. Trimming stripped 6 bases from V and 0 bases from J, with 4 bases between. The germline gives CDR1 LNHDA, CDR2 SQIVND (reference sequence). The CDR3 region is CASRQSTDTQYF. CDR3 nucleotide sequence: TGTGCCAGTAGACAGAGCACAGATACGCAGTATTTT.

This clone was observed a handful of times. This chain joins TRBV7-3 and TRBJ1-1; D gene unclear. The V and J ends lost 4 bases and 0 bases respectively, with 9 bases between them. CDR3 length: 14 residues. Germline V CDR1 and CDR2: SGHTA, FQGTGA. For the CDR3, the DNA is TGTGCCAGCAGCTCCATGGGAGTGAACACTGAAGCTTTCTTT. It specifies CASSSMGVNTEAFF.

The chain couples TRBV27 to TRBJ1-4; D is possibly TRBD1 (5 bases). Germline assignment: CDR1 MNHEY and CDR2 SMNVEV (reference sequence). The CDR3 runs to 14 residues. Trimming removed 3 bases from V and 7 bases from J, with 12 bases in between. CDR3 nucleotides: TGTGCCAGCAGTTTCCGACCCAGGGCTGAAAAACTGTTTTTT. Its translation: CASSFRPRAEKLFF.

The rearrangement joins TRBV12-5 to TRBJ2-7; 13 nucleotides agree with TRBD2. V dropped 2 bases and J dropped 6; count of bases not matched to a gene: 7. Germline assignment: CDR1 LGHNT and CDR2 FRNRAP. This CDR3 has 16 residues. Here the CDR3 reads CASGLIGLAGVGEQYF. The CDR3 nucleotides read TGTGCTAGTGGTTTGATTGGACTAGCGGGAGTAGGCGAGCAGTACTTC. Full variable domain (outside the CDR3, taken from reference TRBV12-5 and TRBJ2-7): DARVTQTPRHKVTEMGQEVTMRCQPILGHNTVFWYRQTMMQGLELLAYFRNRAPLDDSGMPKDRFSAEMPDATLATLKIQPSEPRDSAVYFCASGLIGLAGVGEQYFGPGTRLTVT.

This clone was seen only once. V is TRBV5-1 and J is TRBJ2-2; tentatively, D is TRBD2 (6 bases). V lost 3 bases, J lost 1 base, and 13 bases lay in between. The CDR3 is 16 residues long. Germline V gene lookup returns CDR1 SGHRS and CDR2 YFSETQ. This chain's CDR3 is CASSSYPGVNTGELFF. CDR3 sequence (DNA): TGCGCCAGCAGCTCCTACCCGGGGGTGAACACCGGGGAGCTGTTTTTT. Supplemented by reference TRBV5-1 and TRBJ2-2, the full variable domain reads KAGVTQTPRYLIKTRGQQVTLSCSPISGHRSVSWYQQTPGQGLQFLFEYFSETQRNKGNFPGRFSGRQFSNSRSEMNVSTLELGDSALYLCASSSYPGVNTGELFFGEGSRLTVL.

The CDR3 loop reads CASSLGTGGSVHTGELFF. Here the CDR3 DNA reads TGTGCCAGCAGCTTAGGGACAGGGGGAAGTGTTCACACCGGGGAGCTGTTTTTT. The rearrangement links TRBV7-9 to TRBJ2-2, with 10 nucleotides matching TRBD1. The length of the CDR3 is 18 residues. V was clipped by 1 base and J by 3 bases; unmatched bases: 8. Per the germline V gene, CDR1 is SEHNR and CDR2 is FQNEAQ (reference sequence).

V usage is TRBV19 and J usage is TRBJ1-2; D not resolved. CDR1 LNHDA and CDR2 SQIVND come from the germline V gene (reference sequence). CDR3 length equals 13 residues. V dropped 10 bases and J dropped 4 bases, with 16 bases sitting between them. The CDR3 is CATKRGTLYGYTF. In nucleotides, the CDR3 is TGTGCCACCAAGCGGGGTACCCTCTATGGCTACACCTTC. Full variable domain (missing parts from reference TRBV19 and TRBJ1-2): DGGITQSPKYLFRKEGQNVTLSCEQNLNHDAMYWYRQDPGQGLRLIYYSQIVNDFQKGDIAEGYSVSREKKESFPLTVTSAQKNPTAFYLCATKRGTLYGYTFGSGTRLTVV.

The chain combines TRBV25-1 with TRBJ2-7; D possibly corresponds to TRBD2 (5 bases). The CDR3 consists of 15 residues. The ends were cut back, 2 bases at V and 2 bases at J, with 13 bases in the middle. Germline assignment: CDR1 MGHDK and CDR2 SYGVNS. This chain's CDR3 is CASSEDRGFPYEQYF. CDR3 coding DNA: TGTGCCAGCAGTGAAGATCGGGGATTTCCCTACGAGCAGTACTTC.

This CDR3 is CASGQGSEAFF. In nucleotides, the CDR3 is TGTGCCAGCGGACAGGGGAGTGAAGCTTTCTTT. The chain recombines TRBV6-1 with TRBJ1-1, with TRBD1 matching over 9 bases. The V and J ends lost 8 bases and 7 bases, in that order; junction bases with no gene match: 2. Per germline, CDR1 MNHNS and CDR2 SASEGT. CDR3 length: 11 amino acids.

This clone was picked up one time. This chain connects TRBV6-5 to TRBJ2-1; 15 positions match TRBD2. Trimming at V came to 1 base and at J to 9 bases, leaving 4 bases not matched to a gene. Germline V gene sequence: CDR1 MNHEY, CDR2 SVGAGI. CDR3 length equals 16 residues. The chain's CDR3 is CASSYWTSGGAPEQFF. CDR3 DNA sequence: TGTGCCAGCAGTTACTGGACTAGCGGGGGGGCTCCTGAGCAGTTCTTC.

The CDR3 sequence: CASSRVPSGDTNEQFF. The CDR3 DNA reads as TGCGCCAGCAGTAGGGTCCCTAGCGGAGATACGAATGAGCAGTTCTTC. V is TRBV5-1 and J is TRBJ2-1; TRBD2 agrees at 7 bases. The CDR3 loop spans 16 amino acids. Unmatched junction bases numbered 15, after V lost 5 bases and J lost 7 bases. The germline CDR1 and CDR2 sequences are SGHRS and YFSETQ.

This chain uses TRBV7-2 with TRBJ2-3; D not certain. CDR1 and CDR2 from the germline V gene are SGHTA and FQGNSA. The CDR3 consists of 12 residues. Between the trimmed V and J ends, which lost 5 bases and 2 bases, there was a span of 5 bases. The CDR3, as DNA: TGTGCCAGCAGCCGTTACACAGATACGCAGTATTTT. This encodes CASSRYTDTQYF.

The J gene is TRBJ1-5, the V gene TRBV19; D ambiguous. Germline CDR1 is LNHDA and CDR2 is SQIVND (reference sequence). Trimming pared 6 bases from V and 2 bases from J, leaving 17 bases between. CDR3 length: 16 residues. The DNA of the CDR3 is TGTGCCAGTAGACGGGAATTGGCGGAAGGCAATCAGCCCCAGCATTTT. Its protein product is CASRRELAEGNQPQHF.

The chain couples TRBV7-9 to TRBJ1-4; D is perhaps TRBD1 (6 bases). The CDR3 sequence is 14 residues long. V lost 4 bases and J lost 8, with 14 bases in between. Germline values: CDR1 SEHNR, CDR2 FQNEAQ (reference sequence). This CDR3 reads CASSSSGAGEKLFF. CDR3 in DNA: TGTGCCAGCAGCTCCTCAGGGGCAGGGGAAAAACTGTTTTTT.

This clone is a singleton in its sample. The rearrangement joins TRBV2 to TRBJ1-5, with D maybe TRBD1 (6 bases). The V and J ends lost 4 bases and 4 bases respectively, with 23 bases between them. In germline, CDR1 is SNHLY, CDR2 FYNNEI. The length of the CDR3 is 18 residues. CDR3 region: CASSVPAGGATGNQPQHF. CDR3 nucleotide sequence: TGTGCCAGCAGTGTGCCCGCGGGGGGGGCTACGGGGAATCAGCCCCAGCATTTT.

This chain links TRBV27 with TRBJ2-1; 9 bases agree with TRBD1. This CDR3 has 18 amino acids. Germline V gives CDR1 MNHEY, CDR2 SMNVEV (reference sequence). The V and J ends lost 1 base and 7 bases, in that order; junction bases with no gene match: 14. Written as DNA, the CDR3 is TGTGCCAGCAGTTTATTAGGTTTTGGGACAGGGCTGGAGAATGAGCAGTTCTTC. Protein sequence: CASSLLGFGTGLENEQFF.

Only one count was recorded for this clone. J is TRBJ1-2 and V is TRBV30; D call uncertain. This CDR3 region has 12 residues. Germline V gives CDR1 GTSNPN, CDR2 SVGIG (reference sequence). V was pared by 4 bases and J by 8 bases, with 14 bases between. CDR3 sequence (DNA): TGTGCCTGGATAAGGAGGCAGGAGGGCTACACCTTC. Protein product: CAWIRRQEGYTF.

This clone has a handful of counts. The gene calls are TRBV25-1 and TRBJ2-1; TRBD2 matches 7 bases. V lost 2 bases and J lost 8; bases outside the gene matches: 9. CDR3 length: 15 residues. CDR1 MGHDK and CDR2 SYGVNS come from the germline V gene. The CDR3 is CASSEIAGAAYEQFF. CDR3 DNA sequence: TGTGCCAGCAGTGAAATTGCGGGAGCAGCATATGAGCAGTTCTTC.

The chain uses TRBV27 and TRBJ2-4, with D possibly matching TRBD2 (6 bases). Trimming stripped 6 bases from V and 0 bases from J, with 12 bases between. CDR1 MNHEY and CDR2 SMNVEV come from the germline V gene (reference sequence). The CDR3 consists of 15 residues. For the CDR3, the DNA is TGTGCCAGCAGAGCGACGGGACTAGCCAAAAACATTCAGTACTTC. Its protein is CASRATGLAKNIQYF.

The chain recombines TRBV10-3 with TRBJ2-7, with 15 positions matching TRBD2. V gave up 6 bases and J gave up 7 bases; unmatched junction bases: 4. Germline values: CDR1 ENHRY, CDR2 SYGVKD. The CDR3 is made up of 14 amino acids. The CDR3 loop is CAISSGLAGGEQYF. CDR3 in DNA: TGTGCCATCAGCTCAGGACTAGCGGGAGGGGAGCAGTACTTC.

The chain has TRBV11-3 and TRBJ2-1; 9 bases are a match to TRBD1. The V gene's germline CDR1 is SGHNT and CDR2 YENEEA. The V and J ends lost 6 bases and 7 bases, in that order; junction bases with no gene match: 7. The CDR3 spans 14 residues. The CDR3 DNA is TGTGCCAGCAGTCCGGGACAGGGCCGGAATGAGCAGTTCTTC. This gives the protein CASSPGQGRNEQFF.

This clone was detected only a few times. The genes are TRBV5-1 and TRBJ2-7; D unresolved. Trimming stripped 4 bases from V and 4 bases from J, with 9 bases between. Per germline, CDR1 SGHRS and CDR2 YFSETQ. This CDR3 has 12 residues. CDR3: CASSRVGYEQYF. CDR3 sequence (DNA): TGCGCCAGCAGCCGGGTTGGTTACGAGCAGTACTTC.

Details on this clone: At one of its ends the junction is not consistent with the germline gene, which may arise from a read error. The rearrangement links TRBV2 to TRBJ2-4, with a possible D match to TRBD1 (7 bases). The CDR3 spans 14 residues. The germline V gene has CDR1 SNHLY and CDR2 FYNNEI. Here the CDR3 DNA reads TGTGCCAGCAGGGAAGACACTTCGGGGGACAGTCAGTACTTC. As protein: CASREDTSGDSQYF.

The CDR3 spells CATSSTRQGARSEQYF. The DNA of the CDR3 is TGTGCCACCAGCTCCACTCGACAGGGGGCGCGATCCGAGCAGTACTTC. The J gene is TRBJ2-7, the V gene TRBV15; 10 nucleotides align to TRBD1. V was clipped by 5 bases and J by 6 bases; unmatched bases: 13. Per the germline V gene, CDR1 is LNHNV and CDR2 is YYDKDF (reference sequence). This CDR3 has 16 residues.

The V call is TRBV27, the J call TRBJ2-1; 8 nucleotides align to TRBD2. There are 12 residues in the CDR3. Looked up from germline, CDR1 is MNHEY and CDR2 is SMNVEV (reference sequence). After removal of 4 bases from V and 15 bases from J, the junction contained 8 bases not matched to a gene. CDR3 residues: CASSYRAGAVFF. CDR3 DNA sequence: TGTGCCAGCAGTTATAGAGCGGGAGCTGTGTTCTTC.

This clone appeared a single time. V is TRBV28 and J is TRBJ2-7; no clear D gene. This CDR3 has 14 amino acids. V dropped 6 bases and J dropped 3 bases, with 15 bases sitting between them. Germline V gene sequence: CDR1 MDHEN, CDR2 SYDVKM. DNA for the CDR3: TGTGCCAGCAGCCCCGGCGACTCGGACTACGAGCAGTACTTC. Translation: CASSPGDSDYEQYF.

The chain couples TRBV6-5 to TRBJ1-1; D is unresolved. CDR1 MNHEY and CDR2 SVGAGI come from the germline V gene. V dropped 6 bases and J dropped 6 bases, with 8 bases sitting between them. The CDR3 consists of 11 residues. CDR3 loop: CASSRESEAFF. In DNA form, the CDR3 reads TGTGCCAGCAGCCGGGAGTCTGAAGCTTTCTTT.

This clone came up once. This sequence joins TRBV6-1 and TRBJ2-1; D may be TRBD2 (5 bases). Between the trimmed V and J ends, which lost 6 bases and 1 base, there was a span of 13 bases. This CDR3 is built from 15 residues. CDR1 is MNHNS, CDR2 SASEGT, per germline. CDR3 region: CASRVTIESYNEQFF. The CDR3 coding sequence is TGTGCCAGCAGGGTGACTATCGAATCCTACAATGAGCAGTTCTTC.

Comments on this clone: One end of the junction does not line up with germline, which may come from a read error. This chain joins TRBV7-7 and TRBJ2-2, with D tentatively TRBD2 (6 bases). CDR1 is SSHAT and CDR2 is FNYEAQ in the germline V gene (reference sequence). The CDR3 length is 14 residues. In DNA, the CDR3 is TGTGCTAGCAGCTTAAGGAGGGACGCCGGGGAGCTGTTTTTT. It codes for CASSLRRDAGELFF.

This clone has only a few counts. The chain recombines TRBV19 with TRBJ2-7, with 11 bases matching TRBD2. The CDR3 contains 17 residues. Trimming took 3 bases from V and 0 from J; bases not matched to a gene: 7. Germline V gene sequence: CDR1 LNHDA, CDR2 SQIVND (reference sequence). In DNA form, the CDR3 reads TGTGCCAGTAGTATGTCTAGCGGGAGGCCCAGCTCCTACGAGCAGTACTTC. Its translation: CASSMSSGRPSSYEQYF.